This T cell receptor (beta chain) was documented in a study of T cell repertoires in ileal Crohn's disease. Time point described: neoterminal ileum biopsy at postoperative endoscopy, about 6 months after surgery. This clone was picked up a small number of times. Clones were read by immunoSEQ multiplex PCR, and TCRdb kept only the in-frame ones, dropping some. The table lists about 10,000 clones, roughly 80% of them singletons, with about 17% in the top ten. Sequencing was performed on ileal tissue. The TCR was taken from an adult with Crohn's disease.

CDR3 amino acids: CATTGGKGAKTDTQYF. The CDR3 bases are TGTGCCACCACCGGAGGAAAGGGGGCCAAGACAGATACGCAGTATTTT. The chain joins TRBV15 to TRBJ2-3; 7 bases are shared with TRBD1. Germline V CDR1 and CDR2: LNHNV, YYDKDF (reference sequence). CDR3 length equals 16 residues. Trimming cost V 7 bases and J 3 bases; bases outside gene matches: 13.